The clone carrying this TCR beta chain has only a few counts. The antigen is not known. The sorted-subset replicate PCRs were given around 200 ng DNA, which is 25,000 to 35,000 T cell genomes. Some clones are missing from TCRdb's copy, which holds only in-frame ones; the method was immunoSEQ multiplex PCR. The sample has about 1 million clones, 70% to 80% seen once. The source of the sample is a study of shared clonotypes between healthy human individuals. Notes on the study in general: The study generally estimated greater richness for naive than memory subsets.

CDR3 length equals 14 residues. Trimming stripped 4 bases from V and 3 bases from J, with 12 bases between. Germline loops: CDR1 LGHNA, CDR2 YNFKEQ. The TCR was taken from a man aged 18-30 years in good health. Some clones in this sample may be carry-over from other donors' samples. Source material: memory CD4+ T cells from PBMCs. Subset indicated: CD45RA-negative fraction. The chain is built from TRBV4-2 and TRBJ1-1; D is uncertain. CDR3 nucleotide sequence: TGTGCCAGCAGCCCAACGCACGGGGACACTGAAGCTTTCTTT. Protein product: CASSPTHGDTEAFF.